This T cell receptor beta chain comes out of a study of blood T cell repertoires in COVID-19 (TCRdb year 2020). About the full investigation: The collaborator samples originated in the United States, Italy and Spain and spanned the acute and convalescent phases of COVID-19. Samples came from the ongoing ImmuneRACE study (first 160 participants) plus 1,254 subjects from 6 global collaborators. The material from the prospective study consisted of cDNA or gDNA derived from T cells, B-cell-depleted T cells, or PBMCs. Deeply sampled blood TCRbeta repertoires from subjects exposed to, actively infected with, or recovered from COVID-19 were included in the dataset. The repertoires were released in a freely available public database meant as a resource for research on the immune response to SARS-CoV-2. Where HLA class I and class II types were available, the types were taken from metadata supplied by the sample provider, not from assay-based typing. Nearly every sample came with metadata listing a de-identified subject ID, COVID-19 status, age in years and sex.

This clone turned up a few times. The specificity of this receptor is unknown. Base quality data are lacking; no much larger clone is found one base away. Taken from cysteine to phenylalanine, the CDR3 has 14 residues. Only the CDR3 DNA is retained, 42 bases long and in frame from the first base. Trimming takes 2 bases off V and 4 bases off J; junction bases not matched to a gene: 0. CDR1 and CDR2 are drawn from the germline V gene: MGHRA, YSYEKL. General study outcomes and caveats: How much clinical and demographic metadata was included differed by source and by participant, and the metadata was provided uncurated.

One collaborating source in Seattle enrolled patients while the patients were actively infected and followed the patients over time throughout the course of disease. Collaborating institutions collected whole blood in K2EDTA tubes following their own protocols. For TCRbeta analysis, collaborator samples were shipped as frozen whole blood, as isolated PBMCs, or as DNA extracted from either sample type. The immunoSEQ Assay, a bias-controlled multiplex PCR, was used to amplify TCRbeta CDR3 regions from genomic DNA. Per the original workflow: The number of nucleated cells in each sample was estimated from the amplification of reference gene primers within the assay. To quantify the absolute abundance of each unique TCRbeta CDR3 rearrangement, sequence reads were collapsed and filtered. For each sample, productive Simpson clonality was calculated as the square root of Simpson's diversity index over productive rearrangements. In TCRdb, the immuneACCESS table is reduced to in-frame sequences with V and J assigned. These tables do not hold every clone; where another copy was compared, an unresolved V gene accounts for under half, and the others remain unexplained. V and J calls and clone size are given by that table; D and trimming were obtained from the DNA. In this sample the table shows around 460,000 clones, around nine tenths of which occur a single time. The ten biggest clones cover approximately 0.92% of the sample.

The sequence is built from TRBV4-1 and TRBJ2-1, with 9 bases matching TRBD2. Sequenced: peripheral blood. The receptor was derived from a man aged 18-30 years with COVID-19, enrolled during active disease. The CDR3 corresponds to CASSQLAGYNEQFF. The DNA sequence reads TGCGCCAGCAGCCAACTAGCGGGATACAATGAGCAGTTCTTC.